This passage covers 19 T cell receptor beta chains from one sample sequenced in a study of T cell responses to AZD1222 COVID-19 vaccine. Repertoires were generated with immunoSEQ multiplex PCR, while TCRdb's copy carries only in-frame clones and drops some. The sample holds tens of thousands of clones, approximately 81% seen once. Sample: peripheral blood, taken on day 0 of AZD1222 vaccination. These TCRs come from an adult in good health.

The J gene is TRBJ1-3, the V gene TRBV25-1; 7 nucleotides match TRBD1. Germline CDR1 reads MGHDK; CDR2 reads SYGVNS. The trim removed 7 bases at V and 9 bases at J, leaving 18 bases unmatched. CDR3 length: 16 amino acids. CDR3 in DNA: TGTGCCAGCAAACCCTCCCCAGGGGGAGGGGAAGGCACCATATATTTT. It is translated as CASKPSPGGGEGTIYF.

The chain employs TRBV9 and TRBJ2-1, with 10 nucleotides matching TRBD2. V lost 2 bases and J lost 3; bases outside the gene matches: 2. The CDR3 length is 15 residues. Germline CDR1 reads SGDLS; CDR2 reads YYNGEE. The CDR3, as DNA: TGTGCCAGCAGCGTCCTAGCGGGGGTCTACAATGAGCAGTTCTTC. Amino acids: CASSVLAGVYNEQFF.

In its sample, this clone was seen a few times. The chain couples TRBV4-3 to TRBJ1-2; a possible D gene is TRBD1 (5 bases). CDR1 LGHNA and CDR2 YSLEER come from the germline V gene. The CDR3 is made up of 15 amino acids. V lost 4 bases to trimming and J lost 5 bases, with 17 bases between them. CDR3 amino acids: CASSPFQQELYGYTF. The DNA of the CDR3 is TGCGCCAGCAGCCCCTTCCAACAGGAACTTTATGGCTACACCTTC.

The chain employs TRBV20-1 and TRBJ1-4, with D perhaps matching TRBD1 (5 bases). The CDR3 consists of 15 residues. V lost 3 bases, J lost 0 bases, and 11 bases lay in between. From germline, CDR1 is DFQATT and CDR2 SNEGSKA (reference sequence). CDR3 sequence: CSASPTGATNEKLFF. The CDR3 region has the DNA TGCAGTGCTAGTCCAACAGGAGCAACTAATGAAAAACTGTTTTTT.

The chain links TRBV7-3 to TRBJ2-5, with unresolved D. Germline CDR1 and CDR2: SGHTA and FQGTGA. This CDR3 is 13 amino acids long. With 4 bases removed from V and 1 base from J, the gap between germline ends came to 7 bases. The chain's CDR3 is CASSSEIQETQYF. As DNA, the CDR3 is TGTGCCAGCAGCTCCGAGATCCAAGAGACCCAGTACTTC.

The V and J genes are TRBV6-5 and TRBJ1-2, with D unresolved. There are 15 residues in the CDR3. CDR1 and CDR2 from the germline V gene are MNHEY and SVGAGI. Trimming left V 0 bases short and J 2 bases short, with 10 bases between. The CDR3 DNA reads as TGTGCCAGCAGTTACTCGTACTCCACCAACTATGGCTACACCTTC. Translation gives CASSYSYSTNYGYTF.

The genes are TRBV30 and TRBJ2-3; 8 nucleotides match TRBD1. In germline, CDR1 is GTSNPN, CDR2 SVGIG (reference sequence). J gave up 4 bases and V 0 bases, and 9 bases lay outside the gene matches. There are 16 residues in the CDR3. DNA for the CDR3: TGTGCCTGGAGTGTATCCAGGACAGGGACATCAGATACGCAGTATTTT. It translates to CAWSVSRTGTSDTQYF.

The chain joins TRBV5-4 to TRBJ2-4; possibly TRBD2 for D (6 bases). This CDR3 has 14 residues. Trimming took off 1 base at V and 12 bases at J, with 17 bases between the two ends. Germline V gives CDR1 SGHNT, CDR2 YYREEE (reference sequence). This CDR3 reads CASSLIPGDSSQYF. CDR3 in DNA: TGTGCCAGCAGCTTGATCCCGGGAGACTCAAGTCAGTACTTC.

This chain uses TRBV2 with TRBJ1-5, with D unclear. Germline V lookup: CDR1 SNHLY, CDR2 FYNNEI. Trimming removed 3 bases at V and 4 bases at J, with 4 bases between. CDR3 length equals 12 residues. The CDR3 coding sequence is TGTGCCAGCAGTGACGTGAATCAGCCCCAGCATTTT. Protein sequence: CASSDVNQPQHF.

The chain carries TRBV29-1 and TRBJ2-5, with 10 bases fitting TRBD2. Germline V lookup: CDR1 SQVTM, CDR2 ANQGSEA. Trimming removed 6 bases from V and 5 bases from J; junction bases left unmatched: 12. The CDR3 totals 15 residues. The CDR3 nucleotides read TGCAGCGTCACCTACCTAGCGGGGGAGGGGGAGACCCAGTACTTC. Protein sequence: CSVTYLAGEGETQYF.

The chain uses TRBV27 and TRBJ1-5, with D unresolved. Germline assignment: CDR1 MNHEY and CDR2 SMNVEV (reference sequence). V lost 8 bases, J lost 4 bases, and 18 bases lay in between. This CDR3 has 15 residues. Here the CDR3 DNA reads TGTGCCAGCGCAATGGGAGGGTTTCGAAATCAGCCCCAGCATTTT. This translates into CASAMGGFRNQPQHF.

This chain uses TRBV16 with TRBJ2-5, with D possibly TRBD2 on 6 matching bases. V was trimmed by 3 bases and J by 5 bases, leaving 13 bases between them. Germline lookup yields CDR1 KGHSY and CDR2 FQNENV. The CDR3 covers 14 residues. CDR3 protein: CASSQGGLRETQYF. DNA for the CDR3: TGTGCCAGCAGCCAGGGAGGACTTCGGGAGACCCAGTACTTC.

This chain joins TRBV3-1 (or the pseudogene TRBV3-2) and TRBJ1-3; D not resolved. V lost 0 bases and J lost 7, with 13 bases in between. Germline V lookup: CDR1 LGHDT, CDR2 YNNKEL (reference sequence). The CDR3 is 15 residues long. This CDR3 reads CASSQDLRETNTIYF. As DNA, the CDR3 is TGTGCCAGCAGCCAAGATCTAAGGGAGACGAACACCATATATTTT.

The rearrangement joins TRBV7-2 to TRBJ2-3; D is unresolved. Trimming left V 5 bases short and J 9 bases short, with 15 bases between. Germline loops: CDR1 SGHTA, CDR2 FQGNSA. This CDR3 spans 13 amino acids. In nucleotides, the CDR3 is TGTGCCAGCAGCCCCTTGGGAACCACCACGCAGTATTTT. This sequence encodes CASSPLGTTTQYF.

The chain joins TRBV18 to TRBJ1-3, with D hard to call. The CDR3 has 15 amino acids. Deletions cut 0 bases from V and 4 bases from J, with 10 bases between. The germline CDR1 and CDR2 sequences are KGHSH and LQKENI. The CDR3 here is CASSPPLGLGNTIYF. CDR3 in DNA: TGTGCCAGCTCACCACCCCTCGGACTAGGAAACACCATATATTTT.

The J gene is TRBJ2-7, the V gene TRBV4-1; 10 bases match TRBD1. The J segment lost 2 bases and the V segment lost 3 bases, leaving 4 bases of the junction unmatched. CDR1 and CDR2 from the germline V gene are MGHRA and YSYEKL. This CDR3 contains 15 residues. CDR3 nucleotide sequence: TGCGCCAGCAGCCATGGACAGGGGGGAGCCTACGAGCAGTACTTC. This translates into CASSHGQGGAYEQYF.

The chain uses TRBV7-9 and TRBJ2-3; D gene uncertain. The CDR3 loop spans 11 amino acids. From germline, CDR1 is SEHNR and CDR2 FQNEAQ (reference sequence). Trimming left V 8 bases short and J 2 bases short, with 5 bases between. The CDR3 is CASGITDTQYF. The CDR3 region has the DNA TGTGCCAGCGGAATCACAGATACGCAGTATTTT.

There are a few counts of this clone. The V and J genes are TRBV6-5 and TRBJ1-2; the match to TRBD1 covers 9 bases. J gave up 2 bases and V 7 bases, and 8 bases lay outside the gene matches. The CDR3 is 15 amino acids. The germline CDR1 and CDR2 sequences are MNHEY and SVGAGI. CDR3 residues: CASNPFGTGNYGYTF. The CDR3 nucleotides are TGTGCCAGCAACCCCTTTGGGACAGGGAACTATGGCTACACCTTC.

The V and J genes are TRBV18 and TRBJ1-1, with D unresolved. V was shortened by 6 bases and J by 1 base, with 9 bases between the two germline ends. The germline CDR1 and CDR2 sequences are KGHSH and LQKENI. The CDR3 loop spans 13 amino acids. The CDR3 here is CASSQEGNTEAFF. For the CDR3, the DNA is TGTGCCAGCTCGCAGGAAGGGAACACTGAAGCTTTCTTT.